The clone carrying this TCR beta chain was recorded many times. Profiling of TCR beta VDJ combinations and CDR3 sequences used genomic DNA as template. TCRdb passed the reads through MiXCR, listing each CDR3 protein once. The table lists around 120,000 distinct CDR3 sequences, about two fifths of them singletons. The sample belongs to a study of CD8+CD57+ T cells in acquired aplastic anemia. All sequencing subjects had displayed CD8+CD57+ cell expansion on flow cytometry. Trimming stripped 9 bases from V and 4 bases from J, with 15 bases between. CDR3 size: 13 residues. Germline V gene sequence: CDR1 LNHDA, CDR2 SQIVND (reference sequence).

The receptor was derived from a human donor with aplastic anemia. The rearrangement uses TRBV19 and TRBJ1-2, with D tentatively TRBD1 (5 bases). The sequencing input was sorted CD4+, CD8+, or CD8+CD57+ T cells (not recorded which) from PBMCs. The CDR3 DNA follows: TGTGCCAGGCACCACAGGAGAATCTATGGCTACACCTTC. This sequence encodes CARHHRRIYGYTF.